Below, 3 T cell receptor beta chains from the same sample are listed, as sequenced in a study of shared clonotypes between healthy human individuals. The table came from immunoSEQ multiplex PCR; TCRdb's copy has only in-frame clones and leaves some out. The sample records some 510,000 clones, around 79% being singletons. Sequenced: PBMCs. These TCRs come from a woman aged 40 to 49 in good health. Some clones in this sample may be carry-over from other donors' samples.

V usage is TRBV28 and J usage is TRBJ2-1, with 8 bases identical to TRBD1. V gave up 7 bases and J gave up 7 bases; unmatched junction bases: 6. CDR1 and CDR2 (germline): MDHEN, SYDVKM. This CDR3 comprises 13 residues. CDR3 loop: CASIGRGRNEQFF. For the CDR3, the DNA is TGTGCCAGCATCGGCAGGGGGCGGAATGAGCAGTTCTTC.

This sequence joins TRBV2 and TRBJ2-7; 8 positions agree with TRBD1. With V trimmed by 3 bases and J by 3 bases, 4 bases remained unmatched. From germline, CDR1 is SNHLY and CDR2 FYNNEI. The CDR3 sequence is 14 residues long. The CDR3 here is CASSDRTGNYEQYF. CDR3 nucleotide sequence: TGTGCCAGCAGTGACAGGACAGGGAACTACGAGCAGTACTTC.

This clone was seen ten or more times. V gene TRBV7-2 combines with J gene TRBJ2-7; D is possibly TRBD1 (6 bases). The CDR3 is 14 amino acids. CDR1 and CDR2 (germline): SGHTA, FQGNSA. With 6 bases removed from V and 0 bases from J, the gap between germline ends came to 12 bases. Here the CDR3 DNA reads TGTGCCAGCAGGGGGGCACAGTTCTCCTACGAGCAGTACTTC. This gives the protein CASRGAQFSYEQYF.